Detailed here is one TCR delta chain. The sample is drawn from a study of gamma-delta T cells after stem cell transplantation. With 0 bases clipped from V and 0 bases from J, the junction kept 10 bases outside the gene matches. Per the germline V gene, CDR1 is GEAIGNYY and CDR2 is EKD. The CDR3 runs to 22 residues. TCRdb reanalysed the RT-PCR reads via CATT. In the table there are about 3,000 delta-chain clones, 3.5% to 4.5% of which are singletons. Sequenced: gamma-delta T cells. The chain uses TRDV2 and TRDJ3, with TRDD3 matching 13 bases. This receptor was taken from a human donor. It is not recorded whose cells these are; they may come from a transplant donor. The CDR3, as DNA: TGTGCCTGTGACACCGCCATTACTGGGGGATACGTCTCCTCCTGGGACACCCGACAGATGTTTTTC. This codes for CACDTAITGGYVSSWDTRQMFF.